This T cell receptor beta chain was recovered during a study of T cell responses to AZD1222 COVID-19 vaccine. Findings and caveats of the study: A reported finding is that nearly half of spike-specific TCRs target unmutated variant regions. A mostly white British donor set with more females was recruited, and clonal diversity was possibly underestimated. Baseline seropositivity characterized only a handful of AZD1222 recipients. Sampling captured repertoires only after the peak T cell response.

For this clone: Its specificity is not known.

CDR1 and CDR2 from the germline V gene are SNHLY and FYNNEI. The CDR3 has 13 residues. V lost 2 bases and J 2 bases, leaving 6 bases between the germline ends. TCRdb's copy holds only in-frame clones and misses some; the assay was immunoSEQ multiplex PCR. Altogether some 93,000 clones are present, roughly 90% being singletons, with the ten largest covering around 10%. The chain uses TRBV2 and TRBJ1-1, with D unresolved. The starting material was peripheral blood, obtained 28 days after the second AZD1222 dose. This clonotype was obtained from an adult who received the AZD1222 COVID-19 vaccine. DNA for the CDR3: TGTGCCAGCAGTGAATGGAGTAACACTGAAGCTTTCTTT. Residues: CASSEWSNTEAFF.